This passage covers 2 T cell receptor beta chains from one sample sequenced in a study of response to subunit inactivated influenza vaccine. TCRdb ran MiXCR on the RT-PCR reads and lists one entry per CDR3 protein. The table lists roughly 620,000 distinct CDR3 sequences, over 9% of them singletons. Another study also made use of these data, one on T cells expressing NK-cell markers. As that report states: A 5'RACE template switching approach incorporating UMIs was used to make TCR beta cDNA.

The source was PBMCs from blood, collected on the day of vaccination. Source of these receptors: a man aged 50 to 60 who received an inactivated influenza vaccine.

In regard to this clonotype: Sequence at one end of the junction differs from germline and may be a read error. The chain links TRBV6-2 or TRBV6-3 to TRBJ2-5, with D unclear. This CDR3 region has 13 residues. Per germline, CDR1 MNHEY and CDR2 SVGEGT. CDR3 sequence (DNA): TGTGCCACCAGTCTGGCCTTCCAAGAGACCCAGTACTTC. Protein sequence: CATSLAFQETQYF.

This clonotype has just a few counts. The rearrangement links TRBV7-8 to TRBJ1-1; 11 bases map to TRBD1. This CDR3 has 16 residues. The germline gives CDR1 SGHVS, CDR2 FQNEAQ. The J segment lost 4 bases and the V segment lost 5 bases, leaving 9 bases of the junction unmatched. The CDR3 reads CASSVQDRGRRTEAFF. The DNA for the CDR3 is TGTGCCAGCAGCGTTCAGGACAGGGGGCGACGCACTGAAGCTTTCTTT.